This T cell receptor (beta chain) was sequenced for a study of blood T cell repertoires in COVID-19. Whole-study context: Spain, Italy and the United States supplied samples that represented acute and convalescent COVID-19. T cells, B-cell-depleted T cells, or PBMCs provided the cDNA or gDNA that served as material.

Authors' analysis steps: Scientists estimated how many nucleated cells there were by amplifying reference gene primers. Assay: immunoSEQ multiplex PCR; the TCRdb copy retains only in-frame clones and omits some. V, J and clone size are those of that table, while D and trimming were read from the DNA. The table has fewer than 85,000 clones, 74% seen once. Germline assignment: CDR1 MNHEY and CDR2 SMNVEV (reference sequence). The junction had 5 bases not matched to a gene; V was cut back by 4 bases and J by 3 bases. This CDR3 spans 15 amino acids. The chain recombines TRBV27 with TRBJ1-5; TRBD1 matches 8 bases. The TCR was taken from a human donor with acute or convalescent COVID-19. The donor label of this sample is uncertain. Sequenced input: peripheral blood. CDR3 sequence reads: CASSSGQGTNQPQHF. In nucleotides, the CDR3 is TGTGCCAGCAGTTCAGGACAGGGCACCAATCAGCCCCAGCATTTT.